What follows are 20 T cell receptor beta chains derived from one specimen sequenced in a study of technical replicates of blood from four donors. Profiling relied on immunoSEQ multiplex PCR, and the TCRdb table lists in-frame clones only, not all of them. The repertoire holds over 85,000 clones, with about 96% as singletons. The sequenced material came from T cells isolated from PBMCs. These receptors were obtained from a human donor in good health.

This rearrangement joins TRBV10-3 to TRBJ2-3; TRBD2 might be the D (5 bases). V was shortened by 5 bases and J by 0 bases, with 9 bases between the two germline ends. CDR3 size: 14 residues. Germline CDR1 ENHRY, CDR2 SYGVKD. The CDR3 sequence: CAISHSVSTDTQYF. CDR3 coding DNA: TGTGCCATCAGTCATAGCGTGAGCACAGATACGCAGTATTTT.

The V call is TRBV11-2, the J call TRBJ2-3, with 7 bases matching TRBD1. V was pared by 5 bases and J by 4 bases, with 6 bases of the junction left unmatched. The V gene's germline CDR1 is SGHAT and CDR2 FQNNGV. The CDR3 is made up of 14 amino acids. The CDR3, as DNA: TGTGCCAGCAGCCCCAGGACAGGTTCAGATACGCAGTATTTT. This encodes CASSPRTGSDTQYF.

V gene TRBV7-7 combines with J gene TRBJ2-7, with 7 bases matching TRBD1. The CDR3 consists of 15 residues. Trimming cost V 5 bases and J 6 bases; bases outside gene matches: 13. Germline-derived CDR1 and CDR2 are SSHAT and FNYEAQ (reference sequence). The CDR3 DNA sequence: TGTGCCAGCAGCCCATCCGGGACAGTAATAAGCGAGCAGTACTTC. Its protein is CASSPSGTVISEQYF.

V gene TRBV29-1 combines with J gene TRBJ2-7, with D perhaps matching TRBD2 (6 bases). V lost 4 bases and J lost 3, with 13 bases in between. The CDR3 sequence is 13 residues long. CDR1 is SQVTM, CDR2 ANQGSEA, per germline. The CDR3 reads CSVASGSIYEQYF. In nucleotides, the CDR3 is TGCAGCGTTGCAAGCGGGTCGATCTACGAGCAGTACTTC.

The table lists this clone with a count of one. This chain joins TRBV2 and TRBJ2-7, with TRBD2 as a possible D gene (5 bases). CDR3 length equals 13 residues. From germline, CDR1 is SNHLY and CDR2 FYNNEI. Trimming left V 3 bases short and J 3 bases short, with 9 bases between. CDR3 nucleotide sequence: TGTGCCAGCAGTGAGCCAGCGGACTACGAGCAGTACTTC. The encoded protein is CASSEPADYEQYF.

The table lists this clone with a count of one. V and J are TRBV5-1 and TRBJ1-1; D may be TRBD1 (5 bases). CDR1 is SGHRS, CDR2 YFSETQ, per germline. With 4 bases removed from V and 3 bases from J, the gap between germline ends came to 13 bases. The CDR3 contains 14 residues. The CDR3 loop is CASSLAGSDTEAFF. CDR3 DNA: TGCGCCAGCAGCCTGGCAGGGTCGGACACTGAAGCTTTCTTT.

This clone was picked up one time. CDR3 in amino acids: CASSTRLVGETQYF. The CDR3 DNA follows: TGTGCCAGCAGCACCCGACTAGTAGGGGAGACCCAGTACTTC. The rearrangement uses TRBV13 and TRBJ2-5; a possible D gene is TRBD2 (6 bases). The CDR3 is 14 residues long. Trimming shortened V by 5 bases and J by 5 bases, and 15 bases separated the two germline ends. Germline assignment: CDR1 PRHDT and CDR2 FYEKMQ (reference sequence).

This chain joins TRBV4-1 and TRBJ2-2, with TRBD1 as a possible D gene (5 bases). Germline V gene lookup returns CDR1 MGHRA and CDR2 YSYEKL. This CDR3 region has 15 residues. The V and J ends lost 1 base and 5 bases respectively, with 11 bases between them. CDR3 region: CASSQVQGGTGELFF. In nucleotides, the CDR3 is TGCGCCAGCAGCCAAGTGCAGGGTGGTACCGGGGAGCTGTTTTTT.

This chain uses TRBV7-2 with TRBJ2-7; 10 bases line up with TRBD2. Germline V gene sequence: CDR1 SGHTA, CDR2 FQGNSA. This CDR3 has 14 residues. V lost 6 bases, J lost 2 bases, and 4 bases stayed unmatched. Here the CDR3 DNA reads TGTGCCAGCAGAGACCTAGCGGGAGCCTACGAGCAGTACTTC. Its translation: CASRDLAGAYEQYF. Full variable domain (rest looked up from reference TRBV7-2 and TRBJ2-7): GAGVSQSPSNKVTEKGKDVELRCDPISGHTALYWYRQSLGQGLEFLIYFQGNSAPDKSGLPSDRFSAERTGGSVSTLTIQRTQQEDSAVYLCASRDLAGAYEQYFGPGTRLTVT.

This clone was counted a single time. The chain joins TRBV4-3 to TRBJ2-1; TRBD1 matches 10 bases. Per germline, CDR1 LGHNA and CDR2 YSLEER. The CDR3 spans 16 residues. The J segment lost 4 bases and the V segment lost 3 bases, leaving 6 bases of the junction unmatched. CDR3 bases: TGCGCCAGCAGCCACAGAGACAGGGGGCTGTACAATGAGCAGTTCTTC. It is translated as CASSHRDRGLYNEQFF.

The genes are TRBV5-1 and TRBJ2-2; D may be TRBD2 (6 bases). Deletions cut 3 bases from V and 6 bases from J, with 12 bases between. Germline loops: CDR1 SGHRS, CDR2 YFSETQ. The CDR3 is made up of 14 amino acids. The CDR3 DNA follows: TGCGCCAGCAGCTCCACGACTAGTCCCGGGGAGCTGTTTTTT. It encodes CASSSTTSPGELFF.

This chain joins TRBV19 and TRBJ2-7, with 8 positions matching TRBD2. Germline V CDR1 and CDR2: LNHDA, SQIVND (reference sequence). The CDR3 consists of 16 residues. Trimming took 0 bases from V and 3 from J; bases not matched to a gene: 7. The CDR3 DNA sequence: TGTGCCAGTAGTATAGAGCGGGAGGCCCAACTCTACGAGCAGTACTTC. It yields the protein CASSIEREAQLYEQYF.

The rearrangement uses TRBV6-1 and TRBJ2-7; D is perhaps TRBD1 (6 bases). CDR1 is MNHNS, CDR2 SASEGT, per germline. The CDR3 is 14 amino acids. V was cut by 6 bases and J by 1 base, with 13 bases left in between. CDR3 protein: CASSLKGQSYEQYF. As DNA, the CDR3 is TGTGCCAGCAGCTTAAAAGGACAGTCCTACGAGCAGTACTTC.

The chain carries TRBV25-1 and TRBJ1-1; D might be TRBD1 (5 bases). The V end was cut by 4 bases, the J end by 3 bases, with 9 bases between. Germline V gene sequence: CDR1 MGHDK, CDR2 SYGVNS. The CDR3 loop spans 13 amino acids. The chain's CDR3 is CASSVQGYTEAFF. CDR3 coding DNA: TGTGCCAGCAGTGTCCAGGGCTACACTGAAGCTTTCTTT.

This clone was picked up one time. The V gene is TRBV27, the J gene TRBJ2-1, with TRBD2 matching 9 bases. CDR1 and CDR2 (germline): MNHEY, SMNVEV (reference sequence). The J segment lost 6 bases and the V segment lost 3 bases, leaving 9 bases of the junction unmatched. The CDR3 is 16 amino acids. For the CDR3, the DNA is TGTGCCAGCAGTTTTTCTAGCGGGGAATGGTTCAATGAGCAGTTCTTC. Translating gives CASSFSSGEWFNEQFF.

The chain carries TRBV10-1 and TRBJ2-1, with TRBD2 identical over 13 bases. From germline, CDR1 is WNHNN and CDR2 SYGVQD (reference sequence). V gave up 4 bases and J gave up 9 bases; unmatched junction bases: 9. The CDR3 loop spans 16 amino acids. The CDR3 bases are TGCGCCAGCAGTGGACTGAGGACTAGCGGGAGCCCTGAGCAGTTCTTC. Its protein is CASSGLRTSGSPEQFF.

The rearrangement links TRBV15 to TRBJ2-7, with TRBD2 identical over 8 bases. The CDR3 has 16 amino acids. Germline CDR1 reads LNHNV; CDR2 reads YYDKDF (reference sequence). With 5 bases clipped from V and 0 bases from J, the junction kept 9 bases outside the gene matches. The CDR3 region is CATSLGQRGSSYEQYF. CDR3 DNA sequence: TGTGCCACCAGCTTAGGGCAGCGGGGGAGCTCCTACGAGCAGTACTTC.

This chain links TRBV10-3 with TRBJ1-3; 7 bases map to TRBD1. CDR1 ENHRY and CDR2 SYGVKD come from the germline V gene. Trimming took 6 bases from V and 0 from J; bases not matched to a gene: 2. The CDR3 has 14 residues. The CDR3 protein is CAIRQGISGNTIYF. The CDR3 coding sequence is TGTGCCATCAGACAGGGGATCTCTGGAAACACCATATATTTT.

The chain uses TRBV2 and TRBJ2-2; 9 nucleotides line up with TRBD2. This CDR3 spans 16 amino acids. Germline V lookup: CDR1 SNHLY, CDR2 FYNNEI. The V segment lost 5 bases and the J segment 4 bases; nucleotides outside the gene matches: 8. CDR3 nucleotide sequence: TGTGCCAGCAGTCGAGAGGGTAGCGGGGGCACCGGGGAGCTGTTTTTT. Its protein is CASSREGSGGTGELFF. The full variable domain, with the rest looked up from reference TRBV2 and TRBJ2-2, is EPEVTQTPSHQVTQMGQEVILRCVPISNHLYFYWYRQILGQKVEFLVSFYNNEISEKSEIFDDQFSVERPDGSNFTLKIRSTKLEDSAMYFCASSREGSGGTGELFFGEGSRLTVL.

The chain links TRBV7-8 to TRBJ1-2; a weak D match, TRBD1 (6 bases). From germline, CDR1 is SGHVS and CDR2 FQNEAQ. The CDR3 extends over 14 amino acids. V gave up 5 bases and J gave up 7 bases, with 17 bases separating them. CDR3 nucleotide sequence: TGTGCCAGCAGCCAGGGGACTATAGGACTTGGCTACACCTTC. It yields the protein CASSQGTIGLGYTF. Drawing the rest from reference TRBV7-8 and TRBJ1-2, the complete variable domain is GAGVSQSPRYKVAKRGQDVALRCDPISGHVSLFWYQQALGQGPEFLTYFQNEAQLDKSGLPSDRFFAERPEGSVSTLKIQRTQQEDSAVYLCASSQGTIGLGYTFGSGTRLTVV.